These T cell receptor beta chains were read from a single sample in a study of blood T cell repertoires in COVID-19. Method: immunoSEQ multiplex PCR; TCRdb's copy keeps in-frame clones and lacks some. Of about 210,000 clones listed, 65% to 90% are singletons. Sequenced material: PBMCs or T cells enriched from blood (not recorded which). Receptors originate from a woman aged 45 to 65 with acute COVID-19. The CDR3 runs from the conserved cysteine through the conserved F or W. The D gene is left open where the match is weak. A row's size may be missing; if present it is once, few, many or a size class.

cdr3_length j_call clone_size v_call d_call cdr3_nt cdr3_aa
18 TRBJ1-5 - TRBV19 - TGTGCCAGTAGTAAAAGTCCTATCCAGGGGTATAGCAATCAGCCCCAGCATTTT CASSKSPIQGYSNQPQHF
16 TRBJ1-6 - TRBV7-2 TRBD1 TGTGCCAGCAGCCCGGACCGGGACAGGGTACGTTCACCCCTCCACTTT CASSPDRDRVRSPLHF
16 TRBJ2-1 - TRBV7-9 TRBD1 TGTGCCAGCAGCCCAGGGGTGGGACAGCGTGGGAATGAGCAGTTCTTC CASSPGVGQRGNEQFF
14 TRBJ1-2 - TRBV16 - TGTGCCAGCAGCCAATCCGCAGGGAACTATGGCTACACCTTC CASSQSAGNYGYTF
13 TRBJ1-5 - TRBV19 - TGTGCCAGTACCGCGGTCGTCAGTCAGCCCCAGCATTTT CASTAVVSQPQHF
15 TRBJ2-2 - TRBV19 - TGTGCGTCCGTGGACAGAGCCGCGAGCACCGGGGAGCTGTTTTTT CASVDRAASTGELFF
13 TRBJ2-3 - TRBV5-6 TRBD2 TGTGCCAGCAGCACAGGACTAGCGGGCCCTCTATATTTT CASSTGLAGPLYF
15 TRBJ2-7 once TRBV5-1 TRBD1 TGCGCCAGCAGCTTGGAGGGACAGGGGTTCCACGAGCAGTACTTC CASSLEGQGFHEQYF
18 TRBJ2-1 few TRBV27 TRBD2 TGTGCCAGCAGTTTACAACTACCACTAGCGGGGGCCCAATATGAGCAGTTCTTC CASSLQLPLAGAQYEQFF
12 TRBJ1-3 - TRBV10-3 - TGTGCCATCAGTGACACTGGAAACACCATATATTTT CAISDTGNTIYF
16 TRBJ2-7 - TRBV3-1/TRBV3-2 TRBD1 TGTGCCAGCAGCCTTACGCTCGGGACAGGGCCCTACGAGCAGTACTTC CASSLTLGTGPYEQYF
12 TRBJ2-4 few TRBV28 - TGTGCCAGCAGTTACTTTAAAAACATTCAGTACTTC CASSYFKNIQYF
15 TRBJ2-2 - TRBV2 - TGTGCCAGCAGTCCCCTCGGACTTTCCACCGGGGAGCTGTTTTTT CASSPLGLSTGELFF
13 TRBJ1-1 - TRBV5-8 - TGTGCCAGCACCTTACAGCTGAACACTGAAGCTTTCTTT CASTLQLNTEAFF
14 TRBJ2-5 once TRBV3-1/TRBV3-2 - TGTGCCAGCAGCTCAAGAAACAGCCAAGAGACCCAGTACTTC CASSSRNSQETQYF
14 TRBJ2-5 - TRBV19 TRBD2 TGTGCCAGTAGTACTAGCGGGAGGGCGGAGACCCAGTACTTC CASSTSGRAETQYF
18 TRBJ2-1 - TRBV24-1 TRBD2 TGTGCCACCAGTGACCCCGGTGGGACTAGCGGGAGGGACAATGAGCAGTTCTTC CATSDPGGTSGRDNEQFF
16 TRBJ2-2 - TRBV24-1 - TGTGCCACCGGGAGTGGCCTCCGCGACACTAATAGGGAGCTGTTTTTT CATGSGLRDTNRELFF